These T cell receptor beta chains were read from a single sample in a study of T cell responses to AZD1222 COVID-19 vaccine. Using immunoSEQ multiplex PCR, the repertoire was profiled, and TCRdb retains in-frame clones only, with some absent. The sample lists 110,000 or so clones; approximately 90% were seen once. Sequenced here: peripheral blood, sampled 28 days after the second AZD1222 dose. These receptors came from an adult who received the AZD1222 COVID-19 vaccine. Both conserved end residues are part of each CDR3. A D gene is named only where the DNA matches it firmly. Expanded clones get a size class; other rows say once, few or many, or leave the size out.

j_gene,abundance,d_gene,v_gene,CDR3aa,CDR3nt
TRBJ2-5,NA,NA,TRBV5-1,CASSSGEAQETQYF,TGCGCCAGCAGCTCCGGTGAGGCCCAAGAGACCCAGTACTTC
TRBJ1-4,NA,NA,TRBV9,CASSGSTWEKLFF,TGTGCCAGCAGCGGCTCGACGTGGGAAAAACTGTTTTTT
TRBJ2-5,NA,NA,TRBV6-5,CASSYGTSPQETQYF,TGTGCCAGCAGTTACGGTACGAGCCCTCAAGAGACCCAGTACTTC
TRBJ1-2,NA,NA,TRBV5-1,CASSPGLVVGVANYGYTF,TGCGCCAGCAGCCCGGGGTTGGTCGTCGGGGTAGCTAACTATGGCTACACCTTC
TRBJ1-1,NA,NA,TRBV11-2,CASTAAGKGTEAFF,TGTGCCAGCACCGCCGCAGGGAAGGGAACTGAAGCTTTCTTT
TRBJ2-3,NA,TRBD2,TRBV6-2/TRBV6-3,CASSPRWGAGGPTQYF,TGTGCCAGCAGTCCCCGGTGGGGAGCGGGGGGGCCTACGCAGTATTTT
TRBJ1-1,NA,NA,TRBV5-4,CATTDGLNTEAFF,TGTGCCACAACGGACGGCCTGAACACTGAAGCTTTCTTT
TRBJ2-5,NA,NA,TRBV11-1,CASSLWTSQETQYF,TGTGCCAGCAGCTTATGGACCAGCCAAGAGACCCAGTACTTC
TRBJ2-2,NA,NA,TRBV3-1/TRBV3-2,CASSLSLVAQGLINTGELFF,TGTGCCAGCAGCCTAAGTCTTGTAGCACAGGGACTAATCAACACCGGGGAGCTGTTTTTT
TRBJ2-2,NA,TRBD2,TRBV6-1,CASSEGTSGREGGELFF,TGTGCCAGCAGTGAAGGGACTAGCGGGAGAGAGGGCGGGGAGCTGTTTTTT
TRBJ1-1,NA,NA,TRBV18,CASSPSGTANTEAFF,TGTGCCAGCTCACCCTCCGGGACGGCGAACACTGAAGCTTTCTTT
TRBJ2-7,NA,TRBD1,TRBV11-2,CASRHGQAPYEQYF,TGTGCCAGCAGACACGGACAGGCGCCCTACGAGCAGTACTTC
TRBJ2-5,NA,NA,TRBV4-1,CASSQDSGFVTQYF,TGCGCCAGCAGCCAAGATTCCGGGTTTGTGACCCAGTACTTC
TRBJ2-7,NA,NA,TRBV27,CATRGFRSYYEQYF,TGTGCCACCCGGGGGTTTAGGTCCTACTACGAGCAGTACTTC
TRBJ2-2,NA,NA,TRBV15,CATSREGWGGGELFF,TGTGCCACCAGCAGAGAGGGGTGGGGTGGCGGGGAGCTGTTTTTT
TRBJ2-4,NA,NA,TRBV11-3,CASSLERGPRNIQYF,TGTGCCAGCAGCTTAGAAAGGGGTCCGAGGAACATTCAGTACTTC
TRBJ1-2,NA,NA,TRBV5-6,CASSLSSDYGYTF,TGTGCCAGCAGCTTGTCGTCGGACTATGGCTACACCTTC
TRBJ2-5,NA,NA,TRBV10-2,CASSESARETQYF,TGCGCCAGCAGTGAGTCAGCTCGAGAGACCCAGTACTTC
TRBJ2-7,NA,TRBD2,TRBV19,CASSGSGRSHEQYF,TGTGCCAGCTCAGGGAGCGGGAGATCCCACGAGCAGTACTTC
TRBJ2-7,few,NA,TRBV27,CASTAGIPYEQYF,TGTGCCAGCACCGCGGGAATACCCTACGAGCAGTACTTC
TRBJ1-1,once,NA,TRBV7-3,CASSFFTGPNTEAFF,TGTGCCAGCAGCTTTTTTACAGGACCGAACACTGAAGCTTTCTTT
TRBJ1-3,NA,NA,TRBV5-4,CASSFFGRGSPGNTIYF,TGTGCCAGCAGCTTTTTTGGCAGGGGTTCACCTGGAAACACCATATATTTT
TRBJ2-1,NA,NA,TRBV6-4,CASSGEHNNEQFF,TGTGCCAGCAGTGGAGAGCACAACAATGAGCAGTTCTTC
TRBJ2-5,NA,TRBD2,TRBV19,CASSLTSVKETQYF,TGTGCCAGTAGCCTGACTAGCGTAAAGGAGACCCAGTACTTC
TRBJ2-3,NA,TRBD2,TRBV11-3,CASSLGSGGIGTDTQYF,TGTGCCAGCAGCTTAGGGTCGGGGGGGATAGGCACAGATACGCAGTATTTT
TRBJ2-7,NA,NA,TRBV6-5,CASSYVGSSYEQYF,TGTGCCAGCAGTTACGTTGGGAGCTCCTACGAGCAGTACTTC
TRBJ2-1,NA,TRBD1,TRBV5-4,CASSSKRDRGDNEQFF,TGTGCCAGCAGCTCCAAACGGGACAGGGGGGACAATGAGCAGTTCTTC
TRBJ2-7,once,NA,TRBV4-3,CASSPGLQAAYEQYF,TGCGCCAGCAGCCCTGGGCTCCAGGCCGCCTACGAGCAGTACTTC
TRBJ1-2,once,TRBD1,TRBV5-4,CASSFQGDGYTF,TGTGCCAGCAGCTTTCAGGGGGATGGCTACACCTTC
TRBJ1-1,NA,NA,TRBV5-1,CASSLERGTEAFF,TGCGCCAGCAGCTTAGAAAGGGGGACTGAAGCTTTCTTT
TRBJ2-5,NA,NA,TRBV6-2/TRBV6-3,CASSYSRETQYF,TGTGCCAGCAGTTACTCGCGGGAGACCCAGTACTTC
TRBJ1-6,once,NA,TRBV7-9,CASSLAQGHNINSPLHF,TGTGCCAGCAGCTTAGCGCAGGGACACAATATCAATTCACCCCTCCACTTT
TRBJ1-5,NA,NA,TRBV9,CASSVGGGNQPQHF,TGTGCCAGCAGCGTAGGGGGAGGCAATCAGCCCCAGCATTTT
TRBJ2-1,once,TRBD2,TRBV11-3,CASSFSVAGGSNEQFF,TGTGCCAGCAGCTTCTCAGTGGCGGGGGGGTCCAATGAGCAGTTCTTC
TRBJ1-3,NA,TRBD1,TRBV7-2,CASSPGTASGNTIYF,TGTGCCAGCAGCCCCGGGACAGCCTCTGGAAACACCATATATTTT
TRBJ1-1,NA,NA,TRBV15,CATSREWAGNTEAFF,TGTGCCACCAGCAGAGAGTGGGCAGGGAACACTGAAGCTTTCTTT
TRBJ1-1,NA,NA,TRBV18,CASSPDTRNTEAFF,TGTGCCAGCTCACCAGACACTCGGAACACTGAAGCTTTCTTT
TRBJ2-5,NA,NA,TRBV7-9,CASSLDETQYF,TGTGCCAGCAGCTTAGATGAGACCCAGTACTTC
TRBJ2-3,once,TRBD2,TRBV30,CAGRGRGRGTDTQYF,TGTGCCGGGAGGGGACGGGGACGGGGCACAGATACGCAGTATTTT
TRBJ1-5,few,NA,TRBV28,CASSLTGMGNQPQHF,TGTGCCAGCAGTTTAACAGGGATGGGCAATCAGCCCCAGCATTTT
TRBJ2-3,NA,TRBD2,TRBV7-2,CASSLAYRGGSTDTQYF,TGTGCCAGCAGCTTAGCGTACCGCGGGGGAAGCACAGATACGCAGTATTTT
TRBJ2-1,NA,NA,TRBV3-1/TRBV3-2,CASRPARPGAYQGPGELNNEQFF,TGTGCCAGCAGACCCGCGCGCCCCGGCGCGTACCAAGGTCCCGGAGAATTAAACAATGAGCAGTTCTTC
TRBJ1-5,once,TRBD1,TRBV7-2,CASSTRGQGYQPQHF,TGTGCCAGCAGCACCCGAGGACAGGGCTATCAGCCCCAGCATTTT
TRBJ1-2,NA,TRBD1,TRBV6-1,CASSEGQAYGYTF,TGTGCCAGCAGTGAGGGACAGGCCTATGGCTACACCTTC
TRBJ2-7,NA,TRBD2,TRBV5-6,CASSAWTSGYEQYF,TGTGCCAGCAGCGCGTGGACTAGCGGCTACGAGCAGTACTTC
TRBJ1-5,NA,TRBD1,TRBV12-3/TRBV12-4,CAMRTGQGQPQHF,TGTGCCATGCGGACAGGGCAGGGTCAGCCCCAGCATTTT
TRBJ1-2,NA,NA,TRBV4-3,CASSQEGTLDNYGYTF,TGCGCCAGCAGCCAAGAGGGGACTCTAGACAACTATGGCTACACCTTC
TRBJ2-5,NA,NA,TRBV5-4,CASSLATNQETQYF,TGTGCCAGCAGCTTGGCGACTAACCAAGAGACCCAGTACTTC
TRBJ1-4,NA,TRBD1,TRBV7-9,CASSPSRDRGRDEKLFF,TGTGCCAGCAGCCCGTCCCGGGACAGGGGGCGGGATGAAAAACTGTTTTTT
TRBJ2-1,NA,TRBD2,TRBV27,CASSFSGGATNEQFF,TGTGCCAGCAGCTTTAGCGGGGGGGCCACTAATGAGCAGTTCTTC
TRBJ1-1,NA,NA,TRBV2,CASSDPRRGTEAFF,TGTGCCAGCAGTGACCCAAGAAGGGGGACAGAAGCTTTCTTT
TRBJ1-1,NA,TRBD1,TRBV5-1,CASRSTGATSNTEAFF,TGCGCCAGCAGATCTACAGGGGCCACCTCGAACACTGAAGCTTTCTTT
TRBJ2-7,NA,NA,TRBV7-8,CASSLSAPGGTPYEQYF,TGTGCCAGCAGCTTATCTGCTCCAGGGGGGACTCCCTACGAGCAGTACTTC
TRBJ1-4,NA,NA,TRBV13,CASSSERGVGEKLFF,TGTGCCAGCAGCTCAGAACGGGGGGTTGGTGAAAAACTGTTTTTT
TRBJ1-6,few,NA,TRBV6-1,CASSEPMSSYNSPLHF,TGTGCCAGCAGCGAACCCATGAGCTCCTATAATTCACCCCTCCACTTT
TRBJ1-1,NA,NA,TRBV6-2/TRBV6-3,CASSSLKGLRNTEAFF,TGTGCCAGCAGTTCCCTTAAAGGGCTGAGGAACACTGAAGCTTTCTTT
TRBJ1-2,NA,TRBD1,TRBV7-9,CASSSLQGTGVMDGYTF,TGTGCCAGCAGCTCATTACAGGGGACAGGTGTAATGGATGGCTACACCTTC